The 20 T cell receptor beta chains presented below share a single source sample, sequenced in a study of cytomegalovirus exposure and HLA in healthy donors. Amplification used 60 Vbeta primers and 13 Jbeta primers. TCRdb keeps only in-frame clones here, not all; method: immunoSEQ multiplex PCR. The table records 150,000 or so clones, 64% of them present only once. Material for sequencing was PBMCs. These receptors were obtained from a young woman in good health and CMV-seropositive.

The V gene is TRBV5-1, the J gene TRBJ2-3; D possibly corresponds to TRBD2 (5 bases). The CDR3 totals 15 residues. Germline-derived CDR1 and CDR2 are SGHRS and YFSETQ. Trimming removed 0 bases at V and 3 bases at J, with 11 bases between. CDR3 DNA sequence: TGCGCCAGCAGCTTGGTGGGAGCCGGTACAGATACGCAGTATTTT. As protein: CASSLVGAGTDTQYF.

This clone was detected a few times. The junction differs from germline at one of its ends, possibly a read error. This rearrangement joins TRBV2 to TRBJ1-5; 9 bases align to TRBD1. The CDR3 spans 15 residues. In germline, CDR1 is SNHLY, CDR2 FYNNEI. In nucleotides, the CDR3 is TGTGCCAGCGGGGGGGACAGGGCAAGCACTCAGCCCCAGCATTTT. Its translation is CASGGDRASTQPQHF.

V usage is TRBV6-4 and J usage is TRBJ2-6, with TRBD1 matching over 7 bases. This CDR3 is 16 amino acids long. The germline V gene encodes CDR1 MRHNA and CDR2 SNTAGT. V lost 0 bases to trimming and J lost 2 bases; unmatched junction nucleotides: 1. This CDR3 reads CASSDSGGAGANVLTF. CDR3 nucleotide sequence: TGTGCCAGCAGTGACTCAGGGGGCGCTGGGGCCAACGTCCTGACTTTC.

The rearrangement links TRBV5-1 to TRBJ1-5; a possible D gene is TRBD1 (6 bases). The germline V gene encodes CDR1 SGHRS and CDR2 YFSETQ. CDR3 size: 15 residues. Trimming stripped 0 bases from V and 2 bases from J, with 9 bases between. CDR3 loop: CASSLGGLGNQPQHF. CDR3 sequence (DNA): TGCGCCAGCAGCTTGGGGGGGCTAGGCAATCAGCCCCAGCATTTT.

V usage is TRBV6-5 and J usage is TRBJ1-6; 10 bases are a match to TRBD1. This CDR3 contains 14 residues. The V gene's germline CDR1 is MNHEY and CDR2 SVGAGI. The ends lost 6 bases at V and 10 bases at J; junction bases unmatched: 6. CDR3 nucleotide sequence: TGTGCCAGCAGCCCGGGACAGGGGTGGTCACCCCTCCACTTT. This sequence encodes CASSPGQGWSPLHF.

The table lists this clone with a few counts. CDR3: CASGGTRATGELFF. The CDR3 DNA reads TGTGCCAGCGGGGGGACCCGAGCCACCGGGGAGCTGTTTTTT. The rearrangement uses TRBV7-8 and TRBJ2-2; weak D call: TRBD2 (6 bases). This CDR3 is 14 amino acids long. The germline CDR1 and CDR2 sequences are SGHVS and FQNEAQ. V shed 8 bases and J shed 4 bases, with 14 bases lying between them.

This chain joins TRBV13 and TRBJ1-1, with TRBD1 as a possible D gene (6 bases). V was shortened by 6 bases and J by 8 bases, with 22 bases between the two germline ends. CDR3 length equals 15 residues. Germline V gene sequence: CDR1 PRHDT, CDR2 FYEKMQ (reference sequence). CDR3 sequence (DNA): TGTGCCAGCAGTTCAACTCACACGCGACAGGACGAAGCTTTCTTT. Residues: CASSSTHTRQDEAFF.

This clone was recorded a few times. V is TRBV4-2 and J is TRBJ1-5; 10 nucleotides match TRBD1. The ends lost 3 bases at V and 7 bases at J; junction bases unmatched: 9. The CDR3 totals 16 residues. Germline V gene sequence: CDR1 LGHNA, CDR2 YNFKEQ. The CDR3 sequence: CASSQGQGSLRQPQHF. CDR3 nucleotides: TGTGCCAGCAGCCAGGGACAGGGGTCGCTTCGGCAGCCCCAGCATTTT.

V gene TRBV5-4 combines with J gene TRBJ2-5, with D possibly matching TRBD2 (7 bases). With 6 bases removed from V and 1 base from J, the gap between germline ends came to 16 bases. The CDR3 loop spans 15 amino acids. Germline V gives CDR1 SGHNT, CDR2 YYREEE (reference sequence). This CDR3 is CASMGEGGPQETQYF. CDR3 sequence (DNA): TGTGCCAGCATGGGCGAGGGGGGGCCCCAAGAGACCCAGTACTTC.

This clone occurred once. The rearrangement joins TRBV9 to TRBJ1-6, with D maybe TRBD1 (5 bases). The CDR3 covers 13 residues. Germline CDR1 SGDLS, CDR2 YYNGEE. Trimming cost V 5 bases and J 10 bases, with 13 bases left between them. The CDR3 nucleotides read TGTGCCAGCAGTGAAGGGGCTGGGTCACCCCTCCACTTT. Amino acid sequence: CASSEGAGSPLHF.

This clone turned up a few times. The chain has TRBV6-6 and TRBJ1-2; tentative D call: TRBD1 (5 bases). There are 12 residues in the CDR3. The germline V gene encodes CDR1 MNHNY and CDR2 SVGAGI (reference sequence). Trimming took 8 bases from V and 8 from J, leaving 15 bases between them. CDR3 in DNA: TGTGCCAGCGCCAAGGGGCGGGAGGGCTACACCTTC. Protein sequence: CASAKGREGYTF.

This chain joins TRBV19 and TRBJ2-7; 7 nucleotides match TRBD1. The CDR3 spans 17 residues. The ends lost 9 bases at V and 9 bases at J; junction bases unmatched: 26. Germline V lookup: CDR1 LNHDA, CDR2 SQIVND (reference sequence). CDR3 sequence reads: CASRPTEARQGEVPQYF. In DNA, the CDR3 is TGTGCCAGCCGACCTACAGAGGCCCGACAGGGTGAGGTTCCGCAGTACTTC.

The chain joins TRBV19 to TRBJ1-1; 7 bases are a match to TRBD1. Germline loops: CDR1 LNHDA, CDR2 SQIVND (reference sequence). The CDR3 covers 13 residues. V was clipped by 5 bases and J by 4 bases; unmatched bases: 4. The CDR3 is CASSFDRVTEAFF. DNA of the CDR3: TGTGCCAGTAGTTTCGACAGGGTCACTGAAGCTTTCTTT.

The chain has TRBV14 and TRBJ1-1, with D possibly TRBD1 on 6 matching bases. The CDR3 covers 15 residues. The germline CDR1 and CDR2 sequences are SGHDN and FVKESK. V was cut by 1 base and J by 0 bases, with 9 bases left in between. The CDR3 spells CASSQGQVLNTEAFF. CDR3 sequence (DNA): TGTGCCAGCAGCCAAGGACAGGTCTTGAACACTGAAGCTTTCTTT.

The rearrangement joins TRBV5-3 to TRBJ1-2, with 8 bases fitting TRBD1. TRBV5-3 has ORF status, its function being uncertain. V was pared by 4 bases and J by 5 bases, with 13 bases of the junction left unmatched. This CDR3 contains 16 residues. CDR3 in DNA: TGTGCCAGAAGCAGACTCCGACAGGGGATATGGTATGGCTACACCTTC. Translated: CARSRLRQGIWYGYTF.

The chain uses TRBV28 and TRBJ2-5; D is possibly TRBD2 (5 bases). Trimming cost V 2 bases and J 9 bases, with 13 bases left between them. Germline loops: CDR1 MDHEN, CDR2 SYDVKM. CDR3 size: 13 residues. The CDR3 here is CASSLRAPGAQYF. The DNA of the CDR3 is TGTGCCAGCAGTTTAAGGGCACCCGGGGCCCAGTACTTC. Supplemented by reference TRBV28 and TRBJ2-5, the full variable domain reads DVKVTQSSRYLVKRTGEKVFLECVQDMDHENMFWYRQDPGLGLRLIYFSYDVKMKEKGDIPEGYSVSREKKERFSLILESASTNQTSMYLCASSLRAPGAQYFGPGTRLLVL.

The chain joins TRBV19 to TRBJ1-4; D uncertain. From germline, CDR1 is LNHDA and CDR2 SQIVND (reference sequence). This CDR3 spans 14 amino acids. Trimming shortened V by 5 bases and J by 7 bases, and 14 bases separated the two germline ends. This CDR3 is CASSLLYVGEKLFF. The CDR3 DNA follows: TGTGCCAGTAGTTTGTTATACGTCGGTGAAAAACTGTTTTTT.

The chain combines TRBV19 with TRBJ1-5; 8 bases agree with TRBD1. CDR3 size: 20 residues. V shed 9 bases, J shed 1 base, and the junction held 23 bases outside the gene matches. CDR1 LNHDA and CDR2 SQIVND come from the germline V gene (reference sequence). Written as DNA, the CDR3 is TGTGCCAGGAATCCAGTTAAACCGGACAGGGCTGGGTACAGCAATCAGCCCCAGCATTTT. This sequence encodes CARNPVKPDRAGYSNQPQHF.

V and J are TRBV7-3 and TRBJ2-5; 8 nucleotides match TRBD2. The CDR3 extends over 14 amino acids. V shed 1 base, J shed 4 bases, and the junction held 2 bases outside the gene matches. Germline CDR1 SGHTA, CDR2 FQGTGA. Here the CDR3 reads CASSLSGGIETQYF. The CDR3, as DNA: TGTGCCAGCAGCTTAAGCGGGGGGATAGAGACCCAGTACTTC.

CDR3 region: CASSQDPGGVDEQYF. CDR3 coding DNA: TGTGCCAGCAGCCAAGATCCTGGAGGGGTCGACGAGCAGTACTTC. The chain employs TRBV16 and TRBJ2-7; a possible D gene is TRBD2 (6 bases). The V end lost 2 bases, the J end lost 5 bases, and 16 bases lay between the germline ends. Per the germline V gene, CDR1 is KGHSY and CDR2 is FQNENV. This CDR3 spans 15 amino acids.